These 13 T cell receptor beta chains were all obtained from the same sample, sequenced in a study of T cell responses to AZD1222 COVID-19 vaccine. Libraries were prepared by immunoSEQ multiplex PCR; TCRdb keeps only in-frame clonotypes and omits some of them. The sample carries around 70,000 clones, roughly 90% recorded once. Sequenced material: peripheral blood, taken on day 0 of AZD1222 vaccination. The receptors come from an adult in good health.

This clone was picked up a small number of times. Other DNA sequences in this specimen translate into the identical CDR3. V usage is TRBV5-4 and J usage is TRBJ1-1; tentative D call: TRBD1 (6 bases). CDR3 size: 14 residues. Trimming shortened V by 0 bases and J by 3 bases, and 9 bases separated the two germline ends. The germline gives CDR1 SGHNT, CDR2 YYREEE (reference sequence). The CDR3 bases are TGTGCCAGCAGCTTGGGCCAGGGGTACACTGAAGCTTTCTTT. Protein product: CASSLGQGYTEAFF.

V is TRBV6-1 and J is TRBJ1-6; 10 positions agree with TRBD1. The CDR3 totals 16 residues. The junction had 4 bases not matched to a gene; V was cut back by 3 bases and J by 5 bases. The germline V gene has CDR1 MNHNS and CDR2 SASEGT. The CDR3 loop reads CASSDTGQGDNSPLHF. In nucleotides, the CDR3 is TGTGCCAGCAGTGACACCGGACAGGGGGATAATTCACCCCTCCACTTT.

This rearrangement joins TRBV3-1 (or the pseudogene TRBV3-2) to TRBJ2-7; 7 bases line up with TRBD1. This CDR3 has 15 residues. V shed 4 bases and J 3 bases; nucleotides not matched to a gene: 9. Germline V gives CDR1 LGHDT, CDR2 YNNKEL (reference sequence). DNA of the CDR3: TGTGCCAGCAGCCCTATAGGGGACAGACACTACGAGCAGTACTTC. It yields the protein CASSPIGDRHYEQYF.

The CDR3 protein is CASADSSGNTIYF. The CDR3 DNA reads TGTGCCAGTGCCGACAGCTCTGGAAACACCATATATTTT. The rearrangement uses TRBV19 and TRBJ1-3, with D perhaps TRBD1 (5 bases). CDR1 and CDR2 (germline): LNHDA, SQIVND (reference sequence). Trimming took off 8 bases at V and 0 bases at J, with 8 bases between the two ends. The length of the CDR3 is 13 residues.

The chain carries TRBV5-1 and TRBJ1-2, with D possibly matching TRBD1 (5 bases). V lost 3 bases to trimming and J lost 7 bases, with 16 bases between them. Germline loops: CDR1 SGHRS, CDR2 YFSETQ. CDR3 length: 14 amino acids. As DNA, the CDR3 is TGCGCCAGCAGCTCCGGGGGGTCGGAACGTGGCTACACCTTC. This gives the protein CASSSGGSERGYTF.

The chain links TRBV28 to TRBJ1-2; TRBD1 is a possible D gene (6 bases). CDR3 length: 14 amino acids. Germline V gene sequence: CDR1 MDHEN, CDR2 SYDVKM. The V and J ends lost 10 bases and 2 bases respectively, with 17 bases between them. CDR3 sequence: CATTVGGGNYGYTF. The CDR3 DNA is TGTGCCACCACCGTTGGAGGGGGGAACTATGGCTACACCTTC.

Comments on this clone: At one boundary the junction diverges from the germline segment, which might be a read error. V gene TRBV5-4 combines with J gene TRBJ2-7, with 14 positions matching TRBD2. CDR1 is SGHNT, CDR2 YYREEE, per germline (reference sequence). The CDR3 is made up of 17 amino acids. The CDR3 coding sequence is TGTGCCAGCAGCTTGGGGGGACTAGCGGGAGCCTCCAACGAGCAGTACTTC. This sequence encodes CASSLGGLAGASNEQYF.

This chain joins TRBV7-3 and TRBJ2-2; D is uncertain. The length of the CDR3 is 16 residues. Trimming took off 5 bases at V and 4 bases at J, with 17 bases between the two ends. Germline V CDR1 and CDR2: SGHTA, FQGTGA. CDR3 nucleotides: TGTGCCAGCAGCCCCAACGGCTACGCTGGCACCGGGGAGCTGTTTTTT. Its translation: CASSPNGYAGTGELFF.

This chain uses TRBV5-1 with TRBJ2-2; D is perhaps TRBD2 (6 bases). The germline gives CDR1 SGHRS, CDR2 YFSETQ. V lost 4 bases and J lost 4, with 8 bases in between. This CDR3 comprises 13 residues. CDR3 nucleotides: TGCGCCAGCAGCCGGGACTTCACCGGGGAGCTGTTTTTT. This translates into CASSRDFTGELFF.

This chain links TRBV4-1 with TRBJ1-1; D is uncertain. This CDR3 has 11 amino acids. V gave up 1 base and J gave up 13 bases, with 10 bases separating them. Germline CDR1 is MGHRA and CDR2 is YSYEKL. CDR3 sequence (DNA): TGCGCCAGCAGCCAAGGTCCCCTCGGTTTCTTT. The encoded protein is CASSQGPLGFF.

V usage is TRBV7-3 and J usage is TRBJ2-1; D may be TRBD2 (5 bases). Germline V gene data show CDR1 as SGHTA and CDR2 as FQGTGA. V was trimmed by 1 base and J by 8 bases, leaving 9 bases between them. The CDR3 consists of 13 residues. The CDR3 here is CASSLSMEDEQFF. DNA of the CDR3: TGTGCCAGCAGCTTAAGTATGGAGGATGAGCAGTTCTTC.

This rearrangement joins TRBV7-9 to TRBJ1-1; 9 nucleotides agree with TRBD1. CDR1 and CDR2 from the germline V gene are SEHNR and FQNEAQ (reference sequence). V shed 0 bases and J 6 bases; nucleotides not matched to a gene: 8. The CDR3 spans 16 residues. CDR3 nucleotide sequence: TGTGCCAGCAGCTTAGCTATGGGACAGGGTGACCCTGAAGCTTTCTTT. Protein: CASSLAMGQGDPEAFF.

J is TRBJ2-3 and V is TRBV7-3; 8 nucleotides align to TRBD2. There are 14 residues in the CDR3. Per germline, CDR1 SGHTA and CDR2 FQGTGA. With 7 bases clipped from V and 7 bases from J, the junction kept 10 bases outside the gene matches. The CDR3 DNA reads TGTGCCAGCAAATATAGCGGGGCAAGCAATACGCAGTATTTT. As protein: CASKYSGASNTQYF. The full variable domain, rest sourced from reference TRBV7-3 and TRBJ2-3, is GAGVSQTPSNKVTEKGKYVELRCDPISGHTALYWYRQSLGQGPEFLIYFQGTGAADDSGLPNDRFFAVRPEGSVSTLKIQRTERGDSAVYLCASKYSGASNTQYFGPGTRLTVL.